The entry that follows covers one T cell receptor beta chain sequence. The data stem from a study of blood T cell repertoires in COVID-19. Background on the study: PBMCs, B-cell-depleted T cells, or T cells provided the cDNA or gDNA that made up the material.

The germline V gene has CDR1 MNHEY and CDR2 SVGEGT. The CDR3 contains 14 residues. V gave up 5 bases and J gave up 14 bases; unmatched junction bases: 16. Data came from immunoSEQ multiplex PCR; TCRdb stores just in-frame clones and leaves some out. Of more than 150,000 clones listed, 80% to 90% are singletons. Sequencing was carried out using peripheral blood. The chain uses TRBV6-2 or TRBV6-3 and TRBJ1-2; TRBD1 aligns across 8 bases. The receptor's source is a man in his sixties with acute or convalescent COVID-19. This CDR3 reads CASSKAGTGPGGTF. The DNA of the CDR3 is TGTGCCAGCAGTAAAGCCGGGACAGGTCCAGGAGGGACCTTC.